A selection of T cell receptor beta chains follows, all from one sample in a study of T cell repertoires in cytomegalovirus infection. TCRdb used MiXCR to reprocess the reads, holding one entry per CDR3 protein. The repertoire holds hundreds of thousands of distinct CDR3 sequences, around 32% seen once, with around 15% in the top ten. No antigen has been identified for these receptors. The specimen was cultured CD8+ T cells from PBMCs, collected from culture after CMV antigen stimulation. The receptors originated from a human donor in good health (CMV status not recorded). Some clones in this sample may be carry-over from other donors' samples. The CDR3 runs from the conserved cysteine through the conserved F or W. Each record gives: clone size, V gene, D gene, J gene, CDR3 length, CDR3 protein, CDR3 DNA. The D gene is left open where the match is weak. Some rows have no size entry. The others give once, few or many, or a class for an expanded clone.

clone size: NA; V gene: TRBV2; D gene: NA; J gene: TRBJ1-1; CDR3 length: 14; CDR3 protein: CASSERGRDTEAFF; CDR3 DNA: TGTGCCAGCAGTGAGAGGGGCCGGGACACTGAAGCTTTCTTT
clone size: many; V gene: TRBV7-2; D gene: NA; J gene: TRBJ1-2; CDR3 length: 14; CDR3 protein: CASSSAGFSYGYTF; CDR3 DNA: TGTGCCAGCAGCTCCGCAGGGTTTTCCTATGGCTACACCTTC
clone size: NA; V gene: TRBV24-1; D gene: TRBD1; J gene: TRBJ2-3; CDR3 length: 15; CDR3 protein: CATSDSDRVGDTQYF; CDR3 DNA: TGTGCCACCAGTGATTCGGACAGGGTTGGAGATACGCAGTATTTT
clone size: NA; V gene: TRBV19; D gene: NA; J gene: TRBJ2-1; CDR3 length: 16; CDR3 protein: CASSTLSIYSYNEQFF; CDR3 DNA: TGTGCCAGTAGTACGCTATCTATTTACTCCTACAATGAGCAGTTCTTC
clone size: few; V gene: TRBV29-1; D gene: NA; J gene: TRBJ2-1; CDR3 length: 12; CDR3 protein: CSVEEGANEQFF; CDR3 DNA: TGCAGCGTTGAGGAGGGGGCCAATGAGCAGTTCTTC
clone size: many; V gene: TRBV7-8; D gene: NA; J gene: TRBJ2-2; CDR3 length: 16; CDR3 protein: CASSPLMQGGTGELFF; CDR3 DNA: TGTGCCAGCAGCCCACTCATGCAGGGCGGGACCGGGGAGCTGTTTTTT
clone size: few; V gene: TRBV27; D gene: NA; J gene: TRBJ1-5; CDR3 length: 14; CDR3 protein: CASRPVQSNQPQHF; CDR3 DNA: TGTGCCAGCCGGCCAGTGCAGAGCAATCAGCCCCAGCATTTT
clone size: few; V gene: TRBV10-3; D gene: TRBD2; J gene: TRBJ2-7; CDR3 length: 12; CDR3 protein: CAISGAGDEQYF; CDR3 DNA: TGTGCCATCAGTGGGGCGGGGGACGAGCAGTACTTC
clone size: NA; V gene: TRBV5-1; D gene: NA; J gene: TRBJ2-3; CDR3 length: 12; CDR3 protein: CASRNKDDTQYF; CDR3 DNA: TGCGCCAGCAGGAATAAGGACGATACGCAGTATTTT
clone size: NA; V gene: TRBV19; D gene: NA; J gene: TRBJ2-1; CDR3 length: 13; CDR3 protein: CATFPPGTNEQFF; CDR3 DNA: TGTGCCACCTTCCCCCCCGGTACGAATGAGCAGTTCTTC
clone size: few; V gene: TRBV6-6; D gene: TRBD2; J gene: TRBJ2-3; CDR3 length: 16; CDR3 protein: CASSYSTSSSTDTQYF; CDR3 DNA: TGTGCCAGCAGTTACTCGACTAGCTCTAGCACAGATACGCAGTATTTT
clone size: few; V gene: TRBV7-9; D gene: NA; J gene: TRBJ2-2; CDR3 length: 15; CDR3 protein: CASSPGPRGAGELFF; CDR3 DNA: TGTGCCAGCAGTCCCGGGCCCAGAGGTGCCGGGGAGCTGTTTTTT
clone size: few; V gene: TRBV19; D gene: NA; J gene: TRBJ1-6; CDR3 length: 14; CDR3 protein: CASSMSTVNSPLHF; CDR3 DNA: TGTGCCAGTAGTATGTCGACAGTTAATTCACCCCTCCACTTT
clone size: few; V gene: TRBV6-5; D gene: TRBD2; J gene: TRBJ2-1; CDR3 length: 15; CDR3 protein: CASSYWVAGGDEQFF; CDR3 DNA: TGTGCCAGCAGTTACTGGGTAGCGGGGGGAGATGAGCAGTTCTTC
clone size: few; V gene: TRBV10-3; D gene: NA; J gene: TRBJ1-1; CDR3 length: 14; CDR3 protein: CAISDTGLNTEAFF; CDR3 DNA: TGTGCCATCAGCGATACAGGGCTGAACACTGAAGCTTTCTTT
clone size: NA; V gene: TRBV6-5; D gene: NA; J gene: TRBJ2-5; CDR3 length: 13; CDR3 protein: CASSYSGEPTQYF; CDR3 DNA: TGTGCCAGCAGTTACTCCGGGGAGCCGACCCAGTACTTC
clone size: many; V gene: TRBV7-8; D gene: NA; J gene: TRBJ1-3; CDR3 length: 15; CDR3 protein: CASSLGSTSTNTIYF; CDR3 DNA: TGTGCCAGCAGCCTTGGATCCACGTCGACGAACACCATATATTTT
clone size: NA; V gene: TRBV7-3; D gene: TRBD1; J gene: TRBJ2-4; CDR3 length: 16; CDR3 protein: CASSFTGEGGKNIQYF; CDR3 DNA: TGTGCCAGCAGCTTCACAGGGGAAGGTGGCAAAAACATTCAGTACTTC
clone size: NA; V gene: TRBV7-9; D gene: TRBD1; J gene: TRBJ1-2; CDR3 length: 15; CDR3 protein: CASSASGGEDYGYTF; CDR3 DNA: TGTGCCAGCAGCGCTTCAGGGGGCGAGGACTATGGCTACACCTTC
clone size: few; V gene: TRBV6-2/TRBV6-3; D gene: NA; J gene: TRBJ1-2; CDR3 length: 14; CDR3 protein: CASNYPGLIDGYTF; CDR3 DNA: TGTGCCAGCAATTATCCGGGGTTGATCGATGGCTACACCTTC
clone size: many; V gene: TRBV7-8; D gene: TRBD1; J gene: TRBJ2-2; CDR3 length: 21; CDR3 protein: CASSLVVGQRNGPTNTGELFF; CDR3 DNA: TGTGCCAGCAGCTTAGTGGTGGGACAGAGGAACGGACCCACGAACACCGGGGAGCTGTTTTTT
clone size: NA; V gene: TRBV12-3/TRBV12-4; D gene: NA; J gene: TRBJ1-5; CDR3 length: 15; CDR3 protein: CASSQGIYSNQPQHF; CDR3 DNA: TGTGCCAGCTCCCAGGGGATTTATAGCAATCAGCCCCAGCATTTT